The rows below give T cell receptor beta chains drawn from one sample of a study of shared clonotypes between healthy human individuals. Using immunoSEQ multiplex PCR, the repertoire was profiled, and TCRdb retains in-frame clones only, with some absent. Seen here are 600,000 to 750,000 clones, 55% to 75% observed once, and the top ten hold roughly 1.8%. Sequenced input: memory CD4+ T cells sorted from blood. The source of these receptors is a woman aged 25-40 years in good health. Both conserved end residues are part of each CDR3. Each record gives: J gene, D gene, clone size, V gene, CDR3 protein, CDR3 DNA. A D gene is named only where the DNA matches it firmly. The size entry is marked missing in some rows and otherwise reads once, few, many or a size class.

j_call: TRBJ2-6; d_call: -; clone_size: few; v_call: TRBV9; cdr3_aa: CASSVLAGANVLTF; cdr3_nt: TGTGCCAGCAGCGTACTCGCTGGGGCCAACGTCCTGACTTTC
j_call: TRBJ1-1; d_call: -; clone_size: few; v_call: TRBV30; cdr3_aa: CAWGNTEAFF; cdr3_nt: TGTGCCTGGGGGAACACTGAAGCTTTCTTT
j_call: TRBJ1-5; d_call: -; clone_size: -; v_call: TRBV7-8; cdr3_aa: CASSPGRRESNQPQHF; cdr3_nt: TGTGCCAGCAGCCCCGGCCGCAGGGAGTCGAATCAGCCCCAGCATTTT
j_call: TRBJ2-7; d_call: -; clone_size: -; v_call: TRBV6-6; cdr3_aa: CASSYTSTSYEQYF; cdr3_nt: TGTGCCAGCAGTTACACCAGCACCTCCTACGAGCAGTACTTC
j_call: TRBJ2-5; d_call: TRBD2; clone_size: -; v_call: TRBV2; cdr3_aa: CASSEAPGLAGPRETQYF; cdr3_nt: TGTGCCAGCAGTGAAGCGCCGGGGCTAGCGGGACCGCGGGAGACCCAGTACTTC
j_call: TRBJ2-7; d_call: TRBD2; clone_size: -; v_call: TRBV27; cdr3_aa: CASSSLAGVSYEQYF; cdr3_nt: TGTGCCAGCAGTTCGCTAGCGGGCGTCTCCTACGAGCAGTACTTC
j_call: TRBJ1-4; d_call: TRBD1; clone_size: many; v_call: TRBV5-1; cdr3_aa: CASSLGDRDNEKLFF; cdr3_nt: TGCGCCAGCAGCTTGGGTGACAGGGATAATGAAAAACTGTTTTTT
j_call: TRBJ2-5; d_call: TRBD1; clone_size: -; v_call: TRBV18; cdr3_aa: CASSPRQDRGSGETQYF; cdr3_nt: TGTGCCAGCTCACCACGTCAGGACAGGGGAAGTGGAGAGACCCAGTACTTC
j_call: TRBJ2-1; d_call: -; clone_size: few; v_call: TRBV7-9; cdr3_aa: CASSFQTTNNEQFF; cdr3_nt: TGTGCCAGCAGCTTTCAGACTACCAACAATGAGCAGTTCTTC
j_call: TRBJ2-1; d_call: TRBD2; clone_size: -; v_call: TRBV11-2; cdr3_aa: CASSSIRGRPHNEQFF; cdr3_nt: TGTGCCAGCAGCTCGATACGCGGGAGGCCCCACAATGAGCAGTTCTTC
j_call: TRBJ2-7; d_call: -; clone_size: -; v_call: TRBV7-8; cdr3_aa: CASSHREQTYEQYF; cdr3_nt: TGTGCCAGCAGCCACCGGGAGCAAACCTACGAGCAGTACTTC
j_call: TRBJ1-4; d_call: -; clone_size: -; v_call: TRBV7-8; cdr3_aa: CASSFYPRAKNEKLFF; cdr3_nt: TGTGCCAGCAGCTTTTATCCCAGGGCAAAGAATGAAAAACTGTTTTTT
j_call: TRBJ2-7; d_call: -; clone_size: few; v_call: TRBV6-1; cdr3_aa: CASIGVADEQYF; cdr3_nt: TGTGCCAGCATTGGGGTTGCGGACGAGCAGTACTTC
j_call: TRBJ2-7; d_call: TRBD2; clone_size: -; v_call: TRBV19; cdr3_aa: CASSISTSDSYEQYF; cdr3_nt: TGTGCCAGTAGTATTTCGACTAGCGACTCCTACGAGCAGTACTTC
j_call: TRBJ2-7; d_call: TRBD2; clone_size: -; v_call: TRBV28; cdr3_aa: CATTGGRAHEQYF; cdr3_nt: TGTGCCACTACGGGCGGGAGGGCCCACGAGCAGTACTTC
j_call: TRBJ2-1; d_call: TRBD1; clone_size: once; v_call: TRBV7-8; cdr3_aa: CASTIRDRAINYNEQFF; cdr3_nt: TGTGCCAGCACCATTAGGGACAGGGCTATTAACTACAATGAGCAGTTCTTC
j_call: TRBJ2-3; d_call: -; clone_size: -; v_call: TRBV7-9; cdr3_aa: CASSLRRESTDTQYF; cdr3_nt: TGTGCCAGCAGCTTACGGCGGGAAAGCACAGATACGCAGTATTTT
j_call: TRBJ2-2; d_call: TRBD2; clone_size: -; v_call: TRBV5-1; cdr3_aa: CASSARGTSGTRRELFF; cdr3_nt: TGCGCCAGCAGCGCCCGCGGGACTAGCGGGACGCGTCGGGAGCTGTTTTTT
j_call: TRBJ2-7; d_call: -; clone_size: -; v_call: TRBV2; cdr3_aa: CASNTQGYEQYF; cdr3_nt: TGTGCCAGCAACACACAAGGCTACGAGCAGTACTTC
j_call: TRBJ2-3; d_call: -; clone_size: -; v_call: TRBV27; cdr3_aa: CASSKWGDTQYF; cdr3_nt: TGTGCCAGCTCTAAGTGGGGGGATACGCAGTATTTT
j_call: TRBJ2-2; d_call: -; clone_size: -; v_call: TRBV9; cdr3_aa: CASSVKLDTGELFF; cdr3_nt: TGTGCCAGCAGCGTTAAATTGGACACCGGGGAGCTGTTTTTT
j_call: TRBJ2-5; d_call: -; clone_size: -; v_call: TRBV30; cdr3_aa: CAWSAGETQYF; cdr3_nt: TGTGCCTGGAGCGCCGGGGAGACCCAGTACTTC
j_call: TRBJ2-5; d_call: -; clone_size: once; v_call: TRBV15; cdr3_aa: CATSRDTQTQYF; cdr3_nt: TGTGCCACCAGCAGAGATACCCAGACCCAGTACTTC
j_call: TRBJ2-2; d_call: TRBD2; clone_size: -; v_call: TRBV2; cdr3_aa: CASSAGLAGAAGELFF; cdr3_nt: TGTGCCAGCAGTGCAGGACTAGCGGGCGCCGCCGGGGAGCTGTTTTTT
j_call: TRBJ2-3; d_call: TRBD2; clone_size: -; v_call: TRBV28; cdr3_aa: CASSKLGAGAHTQYF; cdr3_nt: TGTGCCAGCAGTAAACTGGGAGCGGGAGCGCATACGCAGTATTTT
j_call: TRBJ1-2; d_call: TRBD1; clone_size: once; v_call: TRBV6-4; cdr3_aa: CASSEDRGYGYTF; cdr3_nt: TGTGCCAGCAGCGAGGACAGGGGCTATGGCTACACCTTC
j_call: TRBJ2-1; d_call: -; clone_size: -; v_call: TRBV19; cdr3_aa: CASTGTSRTREQFF; cdr3_nt: TGTGCCAGTACGGGGACTTCCAGAACCAGGGAGCAGTTCTTC
j_call: TRBJ2-3; d_call: -; clone_size: -; v_call: TRBV19; cdr3_aa: CASSIVNTQYF; cdr3_nt: TGTGCCAGTAGTATAGTAAATACGCAGTATTTT
j_call: TRBJ2-7; d_call: -; clone_size: -; v_call: TRBV6-5; cdr3_aa: CASRAGQIIYEQYF; cdr3_nt: TGTGCCAGCAGGGCGGGACAGATAATCTACGAGCAGTACTTC
j_call: TRBJ1-2; d_call: -; clone_size: -; v_call: TRBV5-1; cdr3_aa: CASSDRNYGYTF; cdr3_nt: TGCGCCAGCAGTGACAGGAACTATGGCTACACCTTC
j_call: TRBJ2-5; d_call: -; clone_size: -; v_call: TRBV6-6; cdr3_aa: CASRKRVQETQYF; cdr3_nt: TGTGCCAGCAGGAAAAGGGTCCAAGAGACCCAGTACTTC
j_call: TRBJ2-6; d_call: -; clone_size: -; v_call: TRBV5-1; cdr3_aa: CASSEPSGANVLTF; cdr3_nt: TGCGCCAGCAGCGAGCCCTCTGGGGCCAACGTCCTGACTTTC
j_call: TRBJ2-2; d_call: TRBD2; clone_size: many; v_call: TRBV6-6; cdr3_aa: CASSYLLAGNTGELFF; cdr3_nt: TGTGCCAGCAGTTACCTACTAGCGGGAAACACCGGGGAGCTGTTTTTT
j_call: TRBJ2-1; d_call: -; clone_size: -; v_call: TRBV19; cdr3_aa: CASSIMGNEQFF; cdr3_nt: TGTGCCAGTAGTATAATGGGCAATGAGCAGTTCTTC
j_call: TRBJ2-5; d_call: TRBD1; clone_size: -; v_call: TRBV19; cdr3_aa: CASRGTGKETQYF; cdr3_nt: TGTGCCAGTAGAGGGACAGGGAAAGAGACCCAGTACTTC
j_call: TRBJ1-2; d_call: TRBD1; clone_size: -; v_call: TRBV28; cdr3_aa: CASRTTGTGGRGGYTF; cdr3_nt: TGTGCCAGCAGGACAACCGGGACAGGGGGCAGAGGTGGCTACACCTTC
j_call: TRBJ1-4; d_call: -; clone_size: -; v_call: TRBV15; cdr3_aa: CATKGTTTNEKLFF; cdr3_nt: TGTGCCACCAAAGGTACAACAACTAATGAAAAACTGTTTTTT
j_call: TRBJ1-6; d_call: -; clone_size: -; v_call: TRBV4-1; cdr3_aa: CASSHAQENSPLHF; cdr3_nt: TGCGCCAGCAGCCACGCCCAAGAGAATTCACCCCTCCACTTT
j_call: TRBJ2-1; d_call: -; clone_size: -; v_call: TRBV29-1; cdr3_aa: CSVTRTSSYNEQFF; cdr3_nt: TGCAGCGTAACCCGGACATCCTCCTACAATGAGCAGTTCTTC
j_call: TRBJ1-1; d_call: -; clone_size: -; v_call: TRBV30; cdr3_aa: CAWLQDAVTEAFF; cdr3_nt: TGTGCCTGGTTACAGGATGCAGTCACTGAAGCTTTCTTT
j_call: TRBJ1-5; d_call: TRBD1; clone_size: -; v_call: TRBV28; cdr3_aa: CASSPAGGHQPQHF; cdr3_nt: TGTGCCAGCAGCCCAGCAGGGGGCCATCAGCCCCAGCATTTT
j_call: TRBJ2-1; d_call: TRBD2; clone_size: -; v_call: TRBV19; cdr3_aa: CASRIAGGPYEQFF; cdr3_nt: TGTGCCAGTAGAATAGCGGGAGGGCCCTATGAGCAGTTCTTC
j_call: TRBJ2-5; d_call: TRBD2; clone_size: few; v_call: TRBV5-1; cdr3_aa: CASSLTSGTKETQYF; cdr3_nt: TGCGCCAGCAGCTTAACTAGCGGGACTAAAGAGACCCAGTACTTC
j_call: TRBJ2-1; d_call: -; clone_size: -; v_call: TRBV21-1; cdr3_aa: CASSQNGHEQFF; cdr3_nt: TGTGCCAGCAGCCAAAATGGGCATGAGCAGTTCTTC